What follows are 27 T cell receptor beta chains derived from one specimen sequenced in a study of blood T cell repertoires in COVID-19. Here immunoSEQ multiplex PCR was the method, and the copy in TCRdb shows in-frame clones only, minus some. Of around 100,000 clones in the sample, 80% were seen once. The sequenced material came from peripheral blood. Every receptor here comes from a man aged 65 to 79 with active or convalescent COVID-19.

The V gene is TRBV5-1, the J gene TRBJ2-3; TRBD2 agrees at 13 bases. V was clipped by 3 bases and J by 4 bases; unmatched bases: 5. This CDR3 is built from 16 residues. From germline, CDR1 is SGHRS and CDR2 YFSETQ. CDR3 residues: CASSSRLAGGSDTQYF. Written as DNA, the CDR3 is TGCGCCAGCAGCTCACGACTAGCGGGGGGCTCAGATACGCAGTATTTT. The full variable domain, with the rest looked up from reference TRBV5-1 and TRBJ2-3, is KAGVTQTPRYLIKTRGQQVTLSCSPISGHRSVSWYQQTPGQGLQFLFEYFSETQRNKGNFPGRFSGRQFSNSRSEMNVSTLELGDSALYLCASSSRLAGGSDTQYFGPGTRLTVL.

The chain links TRBV6-6 to TRBJ1-5; 7 nucleotides line up with TRBD1. The CDR3 is made up of 15 amino acids. Germline CDR1 is MNHNY and CDR2 is SVGAGI (reference sequence). With V trimmed by 4 bases and J by 1 base, 4 bases remained unmatched. CDR3 nucleotides: TGTGCCAGCAGTTCCGGACAGGCGAGCAATCAGCCCCAGCATTTT. Protein: CASSSGQASNQPQHF.

J is TRBJ1-4 and V is TRBV28; D unresolved. Germline V gene lookup returns CDR1 MDHEN and CDR2 SYDVKM. Trimming took 8 bases from V and 5 from J, leaving 12 bases between them. The CDR3 spans 13 residues. This CDR3 reads CASSRIRNEKLFF. The CDR3 nucleotides are TGTGCCAGCTCTAGGATCCGGAATGAAAAACTGTTTTTT.

This clone was counted between two and nine times. The chain uses TRBV29-1 and TRBJ1-2; D is ambiguous. Trimming shortened V by 4 bases and J by 3 bases, and 3 bases separated the two germline ends. The CDR3 extends over 10 amino acids. The germline V gene has CDR1 SQVTM and CDR2 ANQGSEA. The CDR3 reads CSVADYGYTF. CDR3 nucleotides: TGCAGCGTTGCGGACTATGGCTACACCTTC.

V is TRBV27 and J is TRBJ2-1; D is perhaps TRBD2 (6 bases). Trimming cost V 5 bases and J 5 bases, with 13 bases left between them. The CDR3 extends over 14 amino acids. Germline-derived CDR1 and CDR2 are MNHEY and SMNVEV (reference sequence). The CDR3: CASSKASAHNEQFF. The DNA of the CDR3 is TGTGCCAGCAGTAAGGCTAGCGCACACAATGAGCAGTTCTTC.

V gene TRBV6-2 or TRBV6-3 combines with J gene TRBJ1-5; no clear D. This CDR3 contains 15 residues. The germline CDR1 and CDR2 sequences are MNHEY and SVGEGT. V lost 0 bases and J lost 9, with 15 bases in between. For the CDR3, the DNA is TGTGCCAGCAGTTACTCCGGGGAGAGGTCGTGGCCCCAGCATTTT. Protein product: CASSYSGERSWPQHF.

V usage is TRBV9 and J usage is TRBJ2-7; 9 bases align to TRBD1. Germline V gene lookup returns CDR1 SGDLS and CDR2 YYNGEE. This CDR3 has 14 residues. The V and J ends lost 0 bases and 3 bases, in that order; junction bases with no gene match: 1. CDR3 loop: CASSVAGQGYEQYF. CDR3 bases: TGTGCCAGCAGCGTAGCGGGACAGGGCTACGAGCAGTACTTC. Complete variable domain (other parts from reference TRBV9 and TRBJ2-7): DSGVTQTPKHLITATGQRVTLRCSPRSGDLSVYWYQQSLDQGLQFLIQYYNGEERAKGNILERFSAQQFPDLHSELNLSSLELGDSALYFCASSVAGQGYEQYFGPGTRLTVT.

This clone was seen just once. The chain links TRBV6-1 to TRBJ1-4; TRBD1 is a possible D gene (5 bases). V was cut by 3 bases and J by 3 bases, with 8 bases left in between. From germline, CDR1 is MNHNS and CDR2 SASEGT. This CDR3 is built from 14 residues. The CDR3 sequence is CASSDRAANEKLFF. DNA for the CDR3: TGTGCCAGCAGTGACAGGGCTGCTAATGAAAAACTGTTTTTT.

This CDR3 is CASSPLYRDSQETQYF. The CDR3 coding sequence is TGTGCCAGCAGCCCCCTATACCGGGACAGCCAAGAGACCCAGTACTTC. The gene calls are TRBV5-6 and TRBJ2-5, with 7 nucleotides matching TRBD1. The CDR3 consists of 16 residues. With V trimmed by 4 bases and J by 1 base, 10 bases remained unmatched. Germline V gives CDR1 SGHDT, CDR2 YYEEEE.

This clone came up a few times. V usage is TRBV3-1 (or the pseudogene TRBV3-2) and J usage is TRBJ2-7, with 10 bases that match TRBD2. The CDR3 extends over 16 amino acids. Per the germline V gene, CDR1 is LGHDT and CDR2 is YNNKEL (reference sequence). Trimming cost V 7 bases and J 7 bases; bases outside gene matches: 16. The CDR3 coding sequence is TGTGCCAGCACCGAAGCGGGTAGCGGGGGGATTCGTGAGCAGTACTTC. Translation gives CASTEAGSGGIREQYF.

This rearrangement joins TRBV7-2 to TRBJ2-6; tentatively, D is TRBD2 (5 bases). With 6 bases removed from V and 2 bases from J, the gap between germline ends came to 11 bases. The CDR3 contains 15 residues. CDR1 is SGHTA, CDR2 FQGNSA, per germline. CDR3 DNA: TGTGCCAGCAGTCGGAGGTCCCCTGGGGCCAACGTCCTGACTTTC. Its translation is CASSRRSPGANVLTF.

This chain joins TRBV10-3 and TRBJ1-2; tentatively, D is TRBD1 (6 bases). Trimming pared 0 bases from V and 6 bases from J, leaving 14 bases between. The CDR3 consists of 15 residues. Germline assignment: CDR1 ENHRY and CDR2 SYGVKD. CDR3 sequence reads: CAISESSGEVNGYTF. The CDR3 nucleotides are TGTGCCATCAGTGAGTCATCAGGGGAAGTGAATGGCTACACCTTC.

The rearrangement uses TRBV7-2 and TRBJ1-2, with TRBD1 as a possible D gene (5 bases). The CDR3 sequence is 14 residues long. Trimming shortened V by 0 bases and J by 8 bases, and 13 bases separated the two germline ends. Germline V gene data show CDR1 as SGHTA and CDR2 as FQGNSA. CDR3 sequence: CASSLAGVGEGYTF. In DNA form, the CDR3 reads TGTGCCAGCAGCTTAGCGGGTGTAGGGGAAGGCTACACCTTC.

The count of this clone is one. The gene calls are TRBV9 and TRBJ2-7; D may be TRBD1 (5 bases). The CDR3 sequence is 14 residues long. V lost 0 bases, J lost 3 bases, and 10 bases lay in between. The germline CDR1 and CDR2 sequences are SGDLS and YYNGEE. The CDR3 nucleotides read TGTGCCAGCAGCGTAGGTGACAGCCACTACGAGCAGTACTTC. This gives the protein CASSVGDSHYEQYF.

The table lists this clone with a count of one. V and J are TRBV4-2 and TRBJ2-2; 7 bases fit TRBD2. Losses at the gene ends were 1 base for V and 4 bases for J; bases not matched to a gene: 3. Germline V CDR1 and CDR2: LGHNA, YNFKEQ. The CDR3 extends over 15 amino acids. The CDR3 nucleotides are TGTGCCAGCAGCCAAGTCGGCGGGGGCACCGGGGAGCTGTTTTTT. Amino acids: CASSQVGGGTGELFF.

The J gene is TRBJ2-6, the V gene TRBV24-1; TRBD1 is a possible D gene (5 bases). The CDR3 length is 15 residues. Trimming took off 3 bases at V and 4 bases at J, with 9 bases between the two ends. Germline values: CDR1 KGHDR, CDR2 SFDVKD. This CDR3 is CATSDTRTGANVLTF. The CDR3 DNA reads TGTGCCACCAGTGATACTCGGACAGGGGCCAACGTCCTGACTTTC.

V gene TRBV11-2 combines with J gene TRBJ1-6; D remains unclear. Germline CDR1 is SGHAT and CDR2 is FQNNGV. Trimming cost V 4 bases and J 12 bases, with 19 bases left between them. The CDR3 is made up of 15 amino acids. The CDR3 coding sequence is TGTGCCAGCAGCTCCCGACAAAACCTAATTGAACCCCTCCACTTT. Amino acids: CASSSRQNLIEPLHF.

The chain uses TRBV4-2 and TRBJ2-7, with TRBD1 as a possible D gene (6 bases). Germline CDR1 is LGHNA and CDR2 is YNFKEQ. The germline V and J ends were trimmed by 2 bases and 0 bases, with 11 bases remaining between them. The CDR3 extends over 15 amino acids. The CDR3 loop is CASSQPQGSSYEQYF. The CDR3 nucleotides are TGTGCCAGCAGCCAACCACAGGGTAGCTCCTACGAGCAGTACTTC.

The rearrangement links TRBV4-3 to TRBJ1-4, with 9 nucleotides matching TRBD1. Unmatched junction bases numbered 2, after V lost 1 base and J lost 5 bases. Germline CDR1 LGHNA, CDR2 YSLEER. The CDR3 has 15 amino acids. The CDR3 spells CASSQVGTGNEKLFF. CDR3 DNA: TGCGCCAGCAGCCAAGTCGGGACAGGGAATGAAAAACTGTTTTTT.

This CDR3 is CASSLETSREQFF. The DNA for the CDR3 is TGTGCCAGCAGCTTAGAGACTAGCCGTGAGCAGTTCTTC. This chain connects TRBV7-2 to TRBJ2-1; TRBD2 aligns across 7 bases. Germline V gives CDR1 SGHTA, CDR2 FQGNSA. This CDR3 has 13 residues. The V segment lost 1 base and the J segment 9 bases; nucleotides outside the gene matches: 3.

The V call is TRBV11-3, the J call TRBJ2-1; D gene unclear. The CDR3 contains 15 residues. The V and J ends lost 0 bases and 3 bases respectively, with 9 bases between them. From germline, CDR1 is SGHNT and CDR2 YENEEA. DNA of the CDR3: TGTGCCAGCAGCTTAGACGGGTCTTACTACAATGAGCAGTTCTTC. Translation: CASSLDGSYYNEQFF.

A few counts support this clone. The gene calls are TRBV25-1 and TRBJ2-3, with TRBD1 matching over 7 bases. Per germline, CDR1 MGHDK and CDR2 SYGVNS. V lost 4 bases to trimming and J lost 0 bases; unmatched junction nucleotides: 10. The CDR3 spans 17 residues. CDR3 amino acids: CASSASRGQSSTDTQYF. The DNA of the CDR3 is TGTGCCAGCAGTGCGTCACGGGGACAGTCCAGCACAGATACGCAGTATTTT.

CDR3 sequence (DNA): TGTGCCAGCACCCCCAGGGTCCTAGGGGGCTACACCTTC. This codes for CASTPRVLGGYTF. This rearrangement joins TRBV12-3 or TRBV12-4 to TRBJ1-2; tentative D call: TRBD1 (5 bases). The CDR3 runs to 13 residues. Trimming cost V 7 bases and J 8 bases, with 17 bases left between them.

This clone was picked up a small number of times. The chain links TRBV9 to TRBJ2-2; no clear D. CDR1 is SGDLS, CDR2 YYNGEE, per germline. The length of the CDR3 is 14 residues. Trimming took off 0 bases at V and 9 bases at J, with 12 bases between the two ends. The CDR3 is CASSVEDSMRELFF. The CDR3 DNA follows: TGTGCCAGCAGCGTAGAAGACTCGATGAGGGAGCTGTTTTTT.

Only one count was recorded for this clone. The chain uses TRBV28 and TRBJ1-2; the match to TRBD1 covers 11 bases. CDR1 and CDR2 from the germline V gene are MDHEN and SYDVKM. V lost 2 bases to trimming and J lost 4 bases; unmatched junction nucleotides: 9. CDR3 length: 17 residues. The CDR3 sequence is CASSLVGTGGVGYGYTF. The CDR3 DNA reads as TGTGCCAGCAGTTTAGTAGGGACAGGGGGTGTCGGCTATGGCTACACCTTC.

The genes are TRBV27 and TRBJ1-5, with a weak D call TRBD1 (6 bases). The germline V and J ends were trimmed by 5 bases and 3 bases, with 17 bases remaining between them. The CDR3 covers 16 residues. Germline V lookup: CDR1 MNHEY, CDR2 SMNVEV (reference sequence). Here the CDR3 DNA reads TGTGCCAGCAGTCCAAACACAGGGTCCCTCAATCAGCCCCAGCATTTT. It translates to CASSPNTGSLNQPQHF.

The V and J genes are TRBV7-6 and TRBJ1-1; D gene ambiguous. CDR1 SGHVS and CDR2 FNYEAQ come from the germline V gene. The ends were cut back, 5 bases at V and 1 base at J, with 14 bases in the middle. The CDR3 contains 15 residues. The CDR3 DNA reads TGTGCCAGCAGCCTCGCCTACTTACGGAACACTGAAGCTTTCTTT. It specifies CASSLAYLRNTEAFF.